The rows below give T cell receptor beta chains drawn from one sample of a study of blood T cells in healthy people across ages. A single record per CDR3 protein comes from TCRdb applying MiXCR to the 5' RACE reads. The sample comprises 540,000 or so distinct CDR3 sequences, around half of which are singletons, and just under 25% rests with the top ten. Material for sequencing was blood. Receptor source: a man older than 75 in good health. CDR3s include the opening cysteine and the closing phenylalanine or tryptophan. The order of the fields is J gene, D gene, clone size, V gene, CDR3 DNA, CDR3 protein. D genes are given only for firm matches. The listing skips clone size in some rows; elsewhere it reads once, few, many or a size class.

>TRBJ2-7|.|.|TRBV6-2/TRBV6-3
TGTGCCAGCAGTTCAAACACCGGGACGGTCTCCTACGAGCAGTACTTC
CASSSNTGTVSYEQYF
>TRBJ1-4|TRBD1|few|TRBV12-3/TRBV12-4
TGTGCCAGCAGTTTAAGCCCGGACAGGGCTAATGAAAAACTGTTTTTT
CASSLSPDRANEKLFF
>TRBJ2-1|TRBD2|.|TRBV4-3
TGCGCCAGCAGCCAAGATTGGCGGGGGGGCCGATACAATGAGCAGTTCTTC
CASSQDWRGGRYNEQFF
>TRBJ2-7|TRBD1|.|TRBV20-1
TGCAGTGCTACCGGGACAGAGGACGAGCAGTACTTC
CSATGTEDEQYF
>TRBJ2-7|.|.|TRBV4-1
TGCGCCAGCAGCCAAGCGCTTACGGATCCCTCCGAGCAGTACTTC
CASSQALTDPSEQYF
>TRBJ2-7|TRBD2|few|TRBV12-5
TGTGCTAGTGGTTTGGTACCTGGCGGGAGGGCCCTTTTTGCCGACGAGCAGTACTTC
CASGLVPGGRALFADEQYF
>TRBJ1-2|.|few|TRBV13
TGTGCCAGCACCTCCGGGGTAAAAAAAGTGTATGGCTACACCTTC
CASTSGVKKVYGYTF
>TRBJ2-3|.|.|TRBV4-1
TGCGCCAGCAGCCCGAGAGTTGCCCAGGATACGCAGTATTTT
CASSPRVAQDTQYF
>TRBJ1-1|TRBD1|.|TRBV29-1
TGCAGCGTCCCGGGACAGTCGAACACTGAAGCTTTCTTT
CSVPGQSNTEAFF
>TRBJ2-6|TRBD2|once|TRBV19
TGTGCCAGTAGTATTGGGGAGGGCATCTCGGGGGCCAACGTCCTGACTTTC
CASSIGEGISGANVLTF
>TRBJ1-1|.|.|TRBV4-1
TGCGCCAGCAGCTCCCTAGGGGTCTCCTACACTGAAGCTTTCTTT
CASSSLGVSYTEAFF
>TRBJ1-2|.|few|TRBV20-1
TGCAGTGCTAGTTGGGGAAGGGACTATGGCTACACCTTC
CSASWGRDYGYTF
>TRBJ1-4|TRBD1|few|TRBV5-1
TGCGCCAGCAGCTTCCACAGGGGCCTCCTTGCAACTAATGAAAAACTGTTTTTT
CASSFHRGLLATNEKLFF
>TRBJ1-1|.|.|TRBV19
TGTGCCAGTAGTATCTCTCCTCCGGGCGGCACTGAAGCTTTCTTT
CASSISPPGGTEAFF
>TRBJ1-4|TRBD1|.|TRBV29-1
TGCAGCGTCGCCGGGACAGGGCTTGAAAAACTGTTTTTT
CSVAGTGLEKLFF